Below, one T cell receptor (beta chain) is given with its context. Source study methods: For nucleated cells, counts were estimated from reference gene primer amplification. Method: immunoSEQ multiplex PCR; TCRdb's copy keeps in-frame clones and lacks some. That table furnishes V, J and clone size, whereas the DNA furnished D and trimming. The sample contains over 200,000 clones, 75% to 90% of which appear only once. This specimen belongs to a study of blood T cell repertoires in COVID-19. CDR1 is MNHEY, CDR2 SVGAGI, per germline. Trimming at V came to 7 bases and at J to 6 bases, leaving 11 bases not matched to a gene. The CDR3 length is 14 residues.

The sample was PBMCs or T cells enriched from blood (not recorded which). This clonotype was obtained from a man in his forties who had recovered from COVID-19. The V gene is TRBV6-5, the J gene TRBJ1-2, with TRBD1 matching over 7 bases. CDR3 amino acids: CASTYPGQTDGYTF. The CDR3, as DNA: TGTGCCAGCACCTACCCGGGACAGACTGATGGCTACACCTTC.